This TCR beta chain was sequenced in a study of blood T cell repertoires in COVID-19. Assay: immunoSEQ multiplex PCR; the TCRdb copy retains only in-frame clones and omits some. The sample lists about 300,000 clones, about nine tenths occurring once. This clone showed up just a few times. The sequence was obtained from a man aged 25 to 40 who had recovered from COVID-19. Source material: PBMCs or T cells enriched from blood (not recorded which).

This chain's CDR3 is CASSLAERDYGYTF. In DNA form, the CDR3 reads TGCGCCAGCAGCTTGGCCGAGAGGGACTATGGCTACACCTTC. This rearrangement joins TRBV5-1 to TRBJ1-2, with D uncertain. V gave up 0 bases and J gave up 3 bases, with 9 bases separating them. Germline lookup yields CDR1 SGHRS and CDR2 YFSETQ. The CDR3 contains 14 residues.